The clone carrying this T cell receptor (beta chain) came up a few times. Investigators profiled TCR beta VDJ and CDR3 from genomic DNA template. TCRdb used MiXCR to reprocess the reads, holding one entry per CDR3 protein. Here the sample spans about 250,000 distinct CDR3 sequences, around 43% being singletons. The data originate from a study of CD8+CD57+ T cells in acquired aplastic anemia. In patients chosen for sequencing, flow cytometry had shown CD8+CD57+ cell expansion. In all patients, the disease was severe acquired aplastic anemia. The CDR3 is 15 residues long. Trimming removed 5 bases at V and 0 bases at J, with 13 bases between. Germline V gene sequence: CDR1 MGHDK, CDR2 SYGVNS.

The source material was sorted CD4+, CD8+, or CD8+CD57+ T cells (not recorded which) from PBMCs. This sequence was found in a human donor with aplastic anemia. The chain is built from TRBV25-1 and TRBJ1-1; D might be TRBD1 (5 bases). The CDR3 sequence is CASSQTGVMNTEAFF. CDR3 in DNA: TGTGCCAGCAGTCAAACGGGGGTGATGAACACTGAAGCTTTCTTT.